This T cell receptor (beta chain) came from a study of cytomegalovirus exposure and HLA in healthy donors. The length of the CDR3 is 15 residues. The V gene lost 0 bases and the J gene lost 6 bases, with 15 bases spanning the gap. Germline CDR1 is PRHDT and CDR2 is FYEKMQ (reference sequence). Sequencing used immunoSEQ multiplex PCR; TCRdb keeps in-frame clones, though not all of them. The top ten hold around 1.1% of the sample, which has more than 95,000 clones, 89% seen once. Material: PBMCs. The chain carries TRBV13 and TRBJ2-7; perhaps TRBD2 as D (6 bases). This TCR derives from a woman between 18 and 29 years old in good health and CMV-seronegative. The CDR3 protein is CASSLGLLARGEQYV. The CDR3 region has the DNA TGTGCCAGCAGCTTAGGCCTCCTAGCGCGGGGCGAGCAGTACGTC.